The 23 T cell receptor beta chains listed next were all sequenced from one sample in a study of shared clonotypes between healthy human individuals. Using immunoSEQ multiplex PCR, the repertoire was profiled, and TCRdb retains in-frame clones only, with some absent. The table lists over a million clones, roughly 96% of them singletons, with 0.95% to 1.5% in the top ten. Sequenced input: naive CD4+ T cells sorted from blood. Subset indicated: CD45RA+ positively selected. These receptor sequences come from a man in his thirties or forties in good health.

On this clone: At the DNA level, this CDR3 is encoded by other sequences in the same sample as well. The V call is TRBV28, the J call TRBJ2-1; 10 bases agree with TRBD1. This CDR3 has 15 residues. Germline trimming cut 6 bases from V and 2 bases from J; bases unmatched to any gene: 4. CDR1 and CDR2 from the germline V gene are MDHEN and SYDVKM. CDR3 amino acids: CASSPGTGAYNEQFF. CDR3 DNA: TGTGCCAGCAGCCCCGGGACAGGGGCCTACAATGAGCAGTTCTTC.

This sequence joins TRBV28 and TRBJ2-7; D is undetermined. V was pared by 3 bases and J by 5 bases, with 23 bases between. The germline gives CDR1 MDHEN, CDR2 SYDVKM. This CDR3 is 17 amino acids long. The CDR3 region is CASSLSGFNRRADEQYF. The CDR3 region has the DNA TGTGCCAGCAGTTTGTCCGGATTTAACCGAAGGGCGGACGAGCAGTACTTC.

The gene calls are TRBV5-6 and TRBJ2-7, with a weak D call TRBD2 (5 bases). V was cut by 4 bases and J by 5 bases, with 19 bases left in between. The germline gives CDR1 SGHDT, CDR2 YYEEEE. The CDR3 runs 15 residues. The CDR3 coding sequence is TGTGCCAGCAGCCTCGGCGGGCGACTAATCGACGAGCAGTACTTC. Amino acids: CASSLGGRLIDEQYF.

With respect to this clone: Different DNA sequences within this sample yield the same CDR3. V is TRBV9 and J is TRBJ2-2; D not certain. The CDR3 extends over 15 amino acids. CDR1 is SGDLS, CDR2 YYNGEE, per germline. V was clipped by 3 bases and J by 2 bases, with 11 bases between them. CDR3 protein: CASSAPGRNTGELFF. The CDR3 DNA sequence: TGTGCCAGCAGCGCCCCAGGCAGAAACACCGGGGAGCTGTTTTTT.

The chain employs TRBV28 and TRBJ1-2; D unclear. This CDR3 region has 14 residues. The ends were cut back, 3 bases at V and 8 bases at J, with 16 bases in the middle. The germline CDR1 and CDR2 sequences are MDHEN and SYDVKM. CDR3 sequence (DNA): TGTGCCAGCAGTTTGGACTCTTACAGTGGGGGCTACACCTTC. Its translation: CASSLDSYSGGYTF.

The chain uses TRBV20-1 and TRBJ2-5; D is unclear. CDR1 and CDR2 from the germline V gene are DFQATT and SNEGSKA (reference sequence). The CDR3 totals 9 residues. The V and J ends lost 3 bases and 7 bases respectively, with 3 bases between them. The CDR3 sequence: CSASRTQYF. In DNA, the CDR3 is TGCAGTGCTAGTCGGACCCAGTACTTC.

The CDR3 protein is CASSLGGQGYEKLFF. CDR3 in DNA: TGTGCCAGCAGTTTAGGGGGACAGGGGTACGAAAAACTGTTTTTT. This chain joins TRBV27 and TRBJ1-4, with 10 bases fitting TRBD1. CDR1 is MNHEY and CDR2 is SMNVEV in the germline V gene (reference sequence). V trimming: 2 bases; J trimming: 8 bases; junction bases outside the gene matches: 5. The CDR3 contains 15 residues.

This clone was seen only once. This sample also contains other DNA sequences that code for the same CDR3. This rearrangement joins TRBV7-6 to TRBJ2-7, with TRBD2 identical over 10 bases. V shed 0 bases and J 1 base; nucleotides not matched to a gene: 0. This CDR3 is 15 amino acids long. CDR1 is SGHVS, CDR2 FNYEAQ, per germline. CDR3 in amino acids: CASSLASGGSYEQYF. As DNA, the CDR3 is TGTGCCAGCAGCTTAGCTAGCGGGGGGTCCTACGAGCAGTACTTC.

The rearrangement links TRBV19 to TRBJ1-1, with D perhaps matching TRBD1 (5 bases). CDR3 length: 13 residues. The germline V and J ends were trimmed by 9 bases and 2 bases, with 13 bases remaining between them. In germline, CDR1 is LNHDA, CDR2 SQIVND (reference sequence). The CDR3 loop reads CASHSGYNTEAFF. The DNA for the CDR3 is TGTGCCAGCCACTCAGGGTACAACACTGAAGCTTTCTTT.

The sample holds one count of this clone. This chain connects TRBV7-3 to TRBJ2-2; D is undetermined. This CDR3 contains 13 residues. Germline assignment: CDR1 SGHTA and CDR2 FQGTGA. With 1 base removed from V and 8 bases from J, the gap between germline ends came to 8 bases. CDR3 nucleotides: TGTGCCAGCAGCTTAAGAACCAGTGGGGAGCTGTTTTTT. Translating it yields CASSLRTSGELFF.

The gene calls are TRBV29-1 and TRBJ1-2, with 11 bases lining up with TRBD1. The CDR3 covers 14 residues. Germline loops: CDR1 SQVTM, CDR2 ANQGSEA. With 7 bases clipped from V and 1 base from J, the junction kept 5 bases outside the gene matches. CDR3 sequence reads: CSAGQGVGNYGYTF. The CDR3 DNA reads as TGCAGCGCGGGACAGGGGGTGGGTAACTATGGCTACACCTTC.

The chain carries TRBV12-5 and TRBJ2-1; maybe TRBD1 (5 bases). Trimming removed 0 bases at V and 5 bases at J, with 11 bases between. The CDR3 consists of 15 residues. Germline V gene data show CDR1 as LGHNT and CDR2 as FRNRAP. In DNA form, the CDR3 reads TGTGCTAGTGGTTTGGTACTTGGGGCCCACAATGAGCAGTTCTTC. Its protein is CASGLVLGAHNEQFF.

V gene TRBV5-1 combines with J gene TRBJ2-5, with D tentatively TRBD1 or TRBD2 (5 bases each). CDR3 size: 15 residues. From germline, CDR1 is SGHRS and CDR2 YFSETQ. V dropped 2 bases and J dropped 3 bases, with 14 bases sitting between them. In DNA, the CDR3 is TGCGCCAGCAGCTTTACCGGGACCCAAGAAGAGACCCAGTACTTC. Protein: CASSFTGTQEETQYF.

V is TRBV28 and J is TRBJ1-2; 9 bases fit TRBD1. With 6 bases clipped from V and 7 bases from J, the junction kept 6 bases outside the gene matches. The germline V gene encodes CDR1 MDHEN and CDR2 SYDVKM. This CDR3 comprises 13 residues. The DNA of the CDR3 is TGTGCCAGCAGATTACCGGGACAGGGTGGCTACACCTTC. Its protein product is CASRLPGQGGYTF.

The rearrangement joins TRBV10-3 to TRBJ2-5; D may match TRBD1 or TRBD2 (5 bases each). This CDR3 region has 13 residues. The germline gives CDR1 ENHRY, CDR2 SYGVKD. Trimming shortened V by 11 bases and J by 2 bases, and 15 bases separated the two germline ends. The CDR3 sequence: CASNRDGQETQYF. The CDR3 DNA follows: TGTGCCTCAAACCGGGACGGTCAAGAGACCCAGTACTTC.

The chain is built from TRBV11-2 and TRBJ1-2; TRBD1 agrees at 8 bases. Germline loops: CDR1 SGHAT, CDR2 FQNNGV. The CDR3 covers 18 residues. With 5 bases clipped from V and 3 bases from J, the junction kept 17 bases outside the gene matches. The CDR3 here is CASSLHGQGANQHYGYTF. CDR3 DNA sequence: TGTGCCAGCAGCCTCCATGGGCAGGGGGCAAATCAACACTATGGCTACACCTTC.

The V call is TRBV5-1, the J call TRBJ1-5; the D is unclear. The CDR3 spans 13 residues. Trimming shortened V by 4 bases and J by 4 bases, and 9 bases separated the two germline ends. The germline gives CDR1 SGHRS, CDR2 YFSETQ. CDR3 nucleotides: TGCGCCAGCAGCCCGGTTTATAATCAGCCCCAGCATTTT. This codes for CASSPVYNQPQHF. Full variable domain (missing parts from reference TRBV5-1 and TRBJ1-5): KAGVTQTPRYLIKTRGQQVTLSCSPISGHRSVSWYQQTPGQGLQFLFEYFSETQRNKGNFPGRFSGRQFSNSRSEMNVSTLELGDSALYLCASSPVYNQPQHFGDGTRLSIL.

The chain carries TRBV28 and TRBJ2-7; 7 bases are a match to TRBD1. The CDR3 runs 13 residues. Germline V CDR1 and CDR2: MDHEN, SYDVKM. V lost 5 bases and J lost 6; bases outside the gene matches: 7. CDR3 bases: TGTGCCAGCAGTGCCGACAGGGCTGGCGAGCAGTACTTC. It encodes CASSADRAGEQYF.

A remark on this clone: Other DNA sequences in this sample translate to the same CDR3. The J gene is TRBJ2-7, the V gene TRBV6-6, with D uncertain. With 6 bases removed from V and 2 bases from J, the gap between germline ends came to 8 bases. Germline V gene data show CDR1 as MNHNY and CDR2 as SVGAGI (reference sequence). CDR3 length: 12 amino acids. For the CDR3, the DNA is TGTGCCAGCAGCCCAACAACCTACGAGCAGTACTTC. It yields the protein CASSPTTYEQYF.

CDR3 coding DNA: TGTGCCATCAGTGAGTTGAGATTGGACAGGGTCCGGTTGAACTATGGCTACACCTTC. It translates to CAISELRLDRVRLNYGYTF. The chain recombines TRBV10-3 with TRBJ1-2; 8 bases map to TRBD1. Germline V gives CDR1 ENHRY, CDR2 SYGVKD. The CDR3 is 19 amino acids. V lost 1 base to trimming and J lost 2 bases; unmatched junction nucleotides: 15.

The rearrangement joins TRBV4-3 to TRBJ2-5; no reliable D call. The germline V gene has CDR1 LGHNA and CDR2 YSLEER. The length of the CDR3 is 13 residues. Trimming took off 4 bases at V and 2 bases at J, with 8 bases between the two ends. The CDR3 DNA sequence: TGCGCCAGCAGCCTTGGGGATCAAGAGACCCAGTACTTC. Protein: CASSLGDQETQYF.

V gene TRBV7-3 combines with J gene TRBJ2-1; TRBD1 matches at 7 bases. The ends lost 5 bases at V and 0 bases at J; junction bases unmatched: 4. Germline V gene data show CDR1 as SGHTA and CDR2 as FQGTGA. This CDR3 comprises 15 residues. CDR3 nucleotide sequence: TGTGCCAGCAGCCCACAGGGGTTCTCCTACAATGAGCAGTTCTTC. Its protein is CASSPQGFSYNEQFF.

This clone was recorded only once. The V call is TRBV6-5, the J call TRBJ1-2, with 10 bases aligning to TRBD1. CDR3 size: 13 residues. Germline V gene lookup returns CDR1 MNHEY and CDR2 SVGAGI. The junction had 1 base not matched to a gene; V was cut back by 2 bases and J by 7 bases. The DNA of the CDR3 is TGTGCCAGCAGTTACGACAGGGGGCTTGGCTACACCTTC. Translation: CASSYDRGLGYTF.